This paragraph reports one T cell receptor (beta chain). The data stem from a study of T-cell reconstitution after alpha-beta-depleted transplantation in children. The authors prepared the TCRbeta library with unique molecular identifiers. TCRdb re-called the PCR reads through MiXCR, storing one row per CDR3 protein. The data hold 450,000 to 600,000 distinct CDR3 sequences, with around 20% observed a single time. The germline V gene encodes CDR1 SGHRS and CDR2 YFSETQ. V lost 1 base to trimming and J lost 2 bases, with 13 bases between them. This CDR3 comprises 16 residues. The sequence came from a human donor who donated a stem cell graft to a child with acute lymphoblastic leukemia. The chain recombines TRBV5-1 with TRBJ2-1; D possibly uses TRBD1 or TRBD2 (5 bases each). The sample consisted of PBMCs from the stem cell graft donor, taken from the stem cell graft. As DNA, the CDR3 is TGCGCCAGCAGCTTGAGAGTACGGGGCACCTACAATGAGCAGTTCTTC. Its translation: CASSLRVRGTYNEQFF. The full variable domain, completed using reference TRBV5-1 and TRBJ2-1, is KAGVTQTPRYLIKTRGQQVTLSCSPISGHRSVSWYQQTPGQGLQFLFEYFSETQRNKGNFPGRFSGRQFSNSRSEMNVSTLELGDSALYLCASSLRVRGTYNEQFFGPGTRLTVL.